This TCR beta chain is drawn from a study of shared clonotypes between healthy human individuals. On the study more broadly: Donors, aged 18 to 49, were a couple of women and a few men. Used for every donor were three CD4 naive, three CD4 memory, two CD8 naive and one CD8 memory plate. The study, taken as a whole, reports: For naive CD4 cells, 4.5% to 6.5% of clonotypes were shared across a handful of donors.

TCRdb keeps only in-frame clones here, not all; method: immunoSEQ multiplex PCR. This table has about 1.5 million clones, 95% to 99% appearing once. Note on this clone: What it binds is unknown.

Trimming removed 1 base at V and 7 bases at J, with 7 bases between. Germline loops: CDR1 DFQATT, CDR2 SNEGSKA (reference sequence). The CDR3 has 11 residues. HIV-negative, healthy adults without recent acute infections or vaccinations were the donors. The sequence derives from a man aged 25-45 years in good health. Sequenced: naive CD4+ T cells sorted from blood. Subset in this sample: CD45RA+ positively selected. The V gene is TRBV20-1, the J gene TRBJ1-1; D gene uncertain. CDR3 sequence reads: CSARVDLEAFF. In nucleotides, the CDR3 is TGCAGTGCTAGAGTGGACCTTGAAGCTTTCTTT.